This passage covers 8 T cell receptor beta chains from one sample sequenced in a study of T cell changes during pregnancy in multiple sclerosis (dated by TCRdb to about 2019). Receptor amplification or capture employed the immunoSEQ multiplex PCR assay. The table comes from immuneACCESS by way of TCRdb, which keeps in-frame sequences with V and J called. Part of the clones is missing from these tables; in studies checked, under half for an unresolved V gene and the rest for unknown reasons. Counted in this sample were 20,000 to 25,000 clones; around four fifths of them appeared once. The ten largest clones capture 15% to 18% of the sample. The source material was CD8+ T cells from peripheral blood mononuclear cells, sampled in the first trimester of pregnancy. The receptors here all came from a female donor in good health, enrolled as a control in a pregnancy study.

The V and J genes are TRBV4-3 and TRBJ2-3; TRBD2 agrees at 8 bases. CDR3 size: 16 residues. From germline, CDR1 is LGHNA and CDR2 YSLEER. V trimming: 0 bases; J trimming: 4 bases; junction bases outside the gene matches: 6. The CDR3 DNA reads TGCGCCAGCAGCCAAGACCGGCGGGGGGCGGCAGATACGCAGTATTTT. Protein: CASSQDRRGAADTQYF.

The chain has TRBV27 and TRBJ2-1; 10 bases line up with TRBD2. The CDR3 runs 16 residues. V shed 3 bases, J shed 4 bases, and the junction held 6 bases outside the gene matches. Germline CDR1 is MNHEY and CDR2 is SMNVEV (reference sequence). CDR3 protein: CASSLLAGGSYNEQFF. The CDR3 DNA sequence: TGTGCCAGCAGTTTGTTAGCGGGGGGTTCTTACAATGAGCAGTTCTTC.

CDR3: CASSRTGGQQVFYEQYF. The CDR3 region has the DNA TGTGCCAGCAGCAGGACCGGCGGACAGCAAGTCTTCTACGAGCAGTACTTC. The gene calls are TRBV7-2 and TRBJ2-7; tentative D call: TRBD1 (6 bases). Trimming left V 5 bases short and J 3 bases short, with 23 bases between. The CDR3 spans 17 residues. The germline V gene encodes CDR1 SGHTA and CDR2 FQGNSA.

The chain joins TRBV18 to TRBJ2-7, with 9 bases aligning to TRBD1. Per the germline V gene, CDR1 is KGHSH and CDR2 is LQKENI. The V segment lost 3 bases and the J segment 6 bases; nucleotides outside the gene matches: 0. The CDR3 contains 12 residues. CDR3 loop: CASSPDRGEQYF. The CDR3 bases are TGTGCCAGCTCACCGGACAGGGGCGAGCAGTACTTC.

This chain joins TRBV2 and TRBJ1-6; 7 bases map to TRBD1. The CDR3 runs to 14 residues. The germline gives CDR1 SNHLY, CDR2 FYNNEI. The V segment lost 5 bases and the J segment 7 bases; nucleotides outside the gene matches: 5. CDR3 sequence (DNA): TGTGCCAGCAGTTTCGGCAGGGGGAATTCACCCCTCCACTTT. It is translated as CASSFGRGNSPLHF.

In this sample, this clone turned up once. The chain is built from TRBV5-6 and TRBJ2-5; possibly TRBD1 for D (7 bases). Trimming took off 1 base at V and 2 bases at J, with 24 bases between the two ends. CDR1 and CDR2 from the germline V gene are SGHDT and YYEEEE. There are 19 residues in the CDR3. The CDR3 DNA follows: TGTGCCAGCAGCTTGCCCCGTCGGGGGACAGCCGAGCCTCAAGAGACCCAGTACTTC. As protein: CASSLPRRGTAEPQETQYF.

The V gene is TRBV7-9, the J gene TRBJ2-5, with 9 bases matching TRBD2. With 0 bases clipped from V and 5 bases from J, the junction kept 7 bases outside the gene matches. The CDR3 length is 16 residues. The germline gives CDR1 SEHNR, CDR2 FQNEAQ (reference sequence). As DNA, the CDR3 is TGTGCCAGCAGCTTAGCGGGCGGGAGGGCCACGGAGACCCAGTACTTC. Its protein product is CASSLAGGRATETQYF.

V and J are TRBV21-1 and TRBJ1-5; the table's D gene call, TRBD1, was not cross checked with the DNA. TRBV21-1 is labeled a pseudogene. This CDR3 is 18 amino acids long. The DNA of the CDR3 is TGTGCCAGCAGCAAGAAAACCGCGACAGCTGATAGCAATCAGCCCCAGCATTTT. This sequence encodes CASSKKTATADSNQPQHF.